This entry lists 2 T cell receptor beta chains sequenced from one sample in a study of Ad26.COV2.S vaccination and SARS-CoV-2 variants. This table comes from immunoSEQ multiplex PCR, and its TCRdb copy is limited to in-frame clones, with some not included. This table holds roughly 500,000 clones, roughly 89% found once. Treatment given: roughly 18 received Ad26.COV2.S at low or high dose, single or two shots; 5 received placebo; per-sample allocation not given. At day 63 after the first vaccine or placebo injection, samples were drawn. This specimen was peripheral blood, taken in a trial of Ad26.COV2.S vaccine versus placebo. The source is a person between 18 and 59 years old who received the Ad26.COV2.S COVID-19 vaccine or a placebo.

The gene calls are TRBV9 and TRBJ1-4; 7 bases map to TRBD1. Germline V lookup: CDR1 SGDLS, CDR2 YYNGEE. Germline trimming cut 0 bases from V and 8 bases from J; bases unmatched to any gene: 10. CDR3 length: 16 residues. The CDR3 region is CASSVGEDRRREKLFF. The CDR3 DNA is TGTGCCAGCAGCGTAGGGGAGGACAGGAGGAGAGAAAAACTGTTTTTT.

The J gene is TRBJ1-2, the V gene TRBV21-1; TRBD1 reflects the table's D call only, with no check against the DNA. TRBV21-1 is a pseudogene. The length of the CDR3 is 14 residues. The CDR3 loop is CASSKAGQMYGYTF. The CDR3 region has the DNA TGTGCCAGCAGCAAAGCTGGACAGATGTATGGCTACACCTTC.